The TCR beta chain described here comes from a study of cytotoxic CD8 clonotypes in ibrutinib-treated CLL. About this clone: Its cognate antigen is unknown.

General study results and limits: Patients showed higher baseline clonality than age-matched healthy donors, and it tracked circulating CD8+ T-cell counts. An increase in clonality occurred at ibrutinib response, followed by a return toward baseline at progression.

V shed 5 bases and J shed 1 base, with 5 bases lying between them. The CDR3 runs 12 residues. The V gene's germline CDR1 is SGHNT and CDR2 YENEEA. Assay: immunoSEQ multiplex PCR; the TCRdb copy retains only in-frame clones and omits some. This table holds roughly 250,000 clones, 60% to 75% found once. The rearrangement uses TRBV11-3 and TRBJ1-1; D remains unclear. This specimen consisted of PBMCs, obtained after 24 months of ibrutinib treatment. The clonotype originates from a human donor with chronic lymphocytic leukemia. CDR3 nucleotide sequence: TGTGCCAGCAGCATACAGAACACTGAAGCTTTCTTT. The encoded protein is CASSIQNTEAFF.